This T cell receptor (beta chain) came from a study of T-cell memory formation after mild COVID-19. CDR1 DFQATT and CDR2 SNEGSKA come from the germline V gene (reference sequence). V lost 7 bases and J lost 6, with 27 bases in between. CDR3 length: 17 amino acids. A single record per CDR3 protein comes from TCRdb applying MiXCR to the 5' RACE reads. The table includes some 210,000 distinct CDR3 sequences, roughly 30% detected once. The receptor comes from an adult woman who had mild COVID-19 (a few samples of this study predate the infection). Cell type and time point are not known. Material for sequencing was PBMCs or a T cell subset sorted from them (not recorded which). The chain couples TRBV20-1 to TRBJ1-4, with D perhaps TRBD1 (6 bases). The CDR3 loop is CSVLLGTGLLGDEKLFF. CDR3 nucleotide sequence: TGCAGTGTCCTGCTCGGAACAGGGCTTTTGGGTGATGAAAAACTGTTTTTT.